This record covers a single T cell receptor beta chain. In its sample, this clone was seen once. The target of this receptor is not known. Qualities for individual bases were not recorded, and no much larger clone is one base off. From a lookup of the germline V gene, CDR1 and CDR2 are SGDLS and YYNGEE. Deletion took 2 bases off V and 5 bases off J, with a span of 14 bases between the germline ends. The CDR3 covers 15 residues, taking in both the cysteine and the phenylalanine. The only DNA kept is the CDR3, 45 bases in frame from the first base. The High Capacity cDNA Reverse Transcription Kit was used to reverse transcribe all of the isolated RNA, meaning that expressed TCRB transcripts were what got sequenced. Naive, central memory and regulatory T cell samples underwent deep immunoSEQ sequencing, averaging about 3.57 million total reads per sample. Sorted cells were lysed in RLT buffer and RNA was extracted with DNase-treated RNeasy Micro or Mini kits, depending on cell number. To prevent cross-contamination, each cell subset was processed individually, whereas patient and healthy donor samples were processed jointly. The immunoSEQ multiplex PCR was used to amplify TCRB sequences from cDNA, generating 87-bp fragments that spanned the CDR3 region. The amplicons were sequenced using the Illumina HiSeq platform. In the authors' own workflow: PCR bias was computationally corrected using synthetic template baselines, reads within Hamming distance 2 were collapsed, and singletons that could not be merged were discarded. Reads were aligned to IMGT to assign V, D and J genes, CDR3 length, and insertions or deletions at six rearrangement sites. Within each subset, clonotype counts were normalized to the number of sorted cells before true diversity and Gini coefficients were calculated with the tcR R package. The overlap coefficient, calculated on TCRB nucleotide sequences, was used to quantify repertoire sharing. As a proxy for the pre-selection repertoire, out-of-frame TCRB sequences from naive cells were analyzed. Imported from immuneACCESS, the table was reduced by TCRdb to in-frame sequences with V and J called. These copies leave out some clones; in studies compared against another copy, an unresolved V gene accounts for under half, and the cause of the remainder is not known. Clonal size and the V and J genes are those of that table, whereas D and trimming came from the DNA. A total of 200,000 to 300,000 clones appear in this sample, roughly 22% of them only once. In total, the top ten clones hold around 0.029% of the sample.

The data were taken from a study of beta chain features in type 1 diabetes (dated by TCRdb to 2016 to 2018). With regard to the full study: No differences in mean age, gender distribution, total cell number or subset yield were found between patients and healthy donors. A total of 85 million to 110 million sorted cells were examined across all samples, and RNA yield correlated strongly with the number of cells per subset. In the study, recently diagnosed type 1 diabetes patients and matched healthy donors were compared on the TCRB repertoires of their sorted circulating CD4+ T cell subsets. Regulatory and stem cell-like memory subsets were obtained from only 8 patients and roughly 8 healthy donors, while naive and central memory subsets were obtained from all 28 donors.

A single peripheral blood draw of approximately 0.11 L on average was collected from each donor into heparinised tubes. A BD FACSAria II was used to sort naive, central memory, regulatory and stem cell-like memory CD4+ T cells with a panel that included CD45RO, CCR7, CD25, CD127, CD95 and CD27. A purity above 98% was achieved for all sorted populations. PBMCs were separated immediately by Lymphoprep density gradient centrifugation and were stained directly, without being cultured. Samples were stained and sorted in pairs, with one healthy donor and one patient per experiment, so that batch effects were minimized. What the authors observed across the whole study: Naive, central memory and regulatory TCRB repertoires appeared to be more alike among patients than among healthy donors. Patients with type 1 diabetes made fewer insertions and deleted more nucleotides at VDJ recombination sites, implying thymic rearrangement abnormalities. PCR might favor shorter templates, but patient and control samples were amplified and corrected together, so any skew would affect both groups equally. Because cDNA rather than genomic DNA was sequenced, highly expressing activated cells could have been over-represented, although no difference in activation and CD3 levels was found between groups. HLA sub-analyses involved small numbers of individuals, so any influence of HLA type on TCRB rearrangement remained unresolved. A moderate but significant shortening of TCRB CDR3 length was observed in type 1 diabetes patients in all four CD4+ subsets.

The TCR was taken from a woman in her forties with type 1 diabetes. The sequenced sample was naive CD4+ T cells from blood. What this sample's cell subset or site label stands for: true naive CD4+ T cells. Rearrangement joined TRBV9 to TRBJ2-1, with TRBD2 tentatively as D gene (6 bases match). The CDR3 region has the sequence CASSVYGGGNNEQFF. The DNA is TGTGCCAGCAGCGTGTATGGCGGCGGGAACAATGAGCAGTTCTTC.